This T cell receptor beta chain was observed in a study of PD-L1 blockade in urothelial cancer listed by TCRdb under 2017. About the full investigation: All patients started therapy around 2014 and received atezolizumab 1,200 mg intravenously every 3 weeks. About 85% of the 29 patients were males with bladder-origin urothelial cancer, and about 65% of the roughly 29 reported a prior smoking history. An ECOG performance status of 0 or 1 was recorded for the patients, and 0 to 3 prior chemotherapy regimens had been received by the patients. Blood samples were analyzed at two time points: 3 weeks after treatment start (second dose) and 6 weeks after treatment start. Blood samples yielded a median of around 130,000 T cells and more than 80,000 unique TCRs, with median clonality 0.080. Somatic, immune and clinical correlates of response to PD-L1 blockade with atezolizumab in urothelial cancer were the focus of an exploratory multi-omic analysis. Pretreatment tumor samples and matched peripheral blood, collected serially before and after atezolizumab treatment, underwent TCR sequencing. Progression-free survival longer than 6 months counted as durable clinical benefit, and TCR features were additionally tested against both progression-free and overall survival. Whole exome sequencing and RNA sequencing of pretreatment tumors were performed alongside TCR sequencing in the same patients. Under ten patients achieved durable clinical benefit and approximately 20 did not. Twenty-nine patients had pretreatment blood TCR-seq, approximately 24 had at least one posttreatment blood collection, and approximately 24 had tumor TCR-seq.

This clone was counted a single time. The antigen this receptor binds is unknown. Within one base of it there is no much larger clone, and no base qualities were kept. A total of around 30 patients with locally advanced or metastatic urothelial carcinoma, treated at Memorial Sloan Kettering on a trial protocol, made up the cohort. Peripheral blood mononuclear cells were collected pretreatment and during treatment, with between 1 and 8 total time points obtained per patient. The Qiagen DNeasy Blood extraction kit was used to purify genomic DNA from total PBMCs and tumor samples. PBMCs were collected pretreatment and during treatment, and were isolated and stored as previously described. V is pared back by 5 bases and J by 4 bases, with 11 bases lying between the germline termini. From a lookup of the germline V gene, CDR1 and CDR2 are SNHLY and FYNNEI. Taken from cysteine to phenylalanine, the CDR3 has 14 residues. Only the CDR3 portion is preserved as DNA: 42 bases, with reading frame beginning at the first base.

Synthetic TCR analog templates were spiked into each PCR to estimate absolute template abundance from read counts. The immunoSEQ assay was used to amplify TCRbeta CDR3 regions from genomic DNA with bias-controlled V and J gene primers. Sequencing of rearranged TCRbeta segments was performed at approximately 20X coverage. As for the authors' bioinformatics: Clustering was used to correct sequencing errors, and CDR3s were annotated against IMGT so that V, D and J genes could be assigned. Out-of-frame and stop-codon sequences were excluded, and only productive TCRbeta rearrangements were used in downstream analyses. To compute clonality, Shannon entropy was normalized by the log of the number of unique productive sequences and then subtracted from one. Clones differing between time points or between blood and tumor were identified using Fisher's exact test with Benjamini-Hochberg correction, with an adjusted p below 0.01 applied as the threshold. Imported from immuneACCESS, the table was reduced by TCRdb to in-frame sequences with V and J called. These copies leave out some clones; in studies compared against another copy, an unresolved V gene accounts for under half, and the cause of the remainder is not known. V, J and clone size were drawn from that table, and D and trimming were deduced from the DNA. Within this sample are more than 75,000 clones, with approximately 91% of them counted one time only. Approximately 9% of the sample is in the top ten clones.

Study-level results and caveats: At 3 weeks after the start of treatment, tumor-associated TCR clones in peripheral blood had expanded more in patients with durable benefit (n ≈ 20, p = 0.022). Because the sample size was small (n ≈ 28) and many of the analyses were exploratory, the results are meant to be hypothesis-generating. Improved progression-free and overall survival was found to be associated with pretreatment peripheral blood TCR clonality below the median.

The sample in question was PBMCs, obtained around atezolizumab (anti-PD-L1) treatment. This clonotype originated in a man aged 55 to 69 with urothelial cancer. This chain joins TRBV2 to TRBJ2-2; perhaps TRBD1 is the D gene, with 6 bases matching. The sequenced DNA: TGTGCCAGCAGTAGGACAGCGCGCACCGGGGAGCTGTTTTTT. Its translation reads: CASSRTARTGELFF.